Listed here is a single TCR beta chain. What it binds is not known. The CDR3 consists of 15 residues. V lost 4 bases and J 0 bases, leaving 13 bases between the germline ends. Germline values: CDR1 SGHDN, CDR2 FVKESK. Unique molecular identifiers were incorporated into the prepared TCRbeta library. TCRdb passed the PCR reads through MiXCR, listing each CDR3 protein once. The sample has more than 200,000 distinct CDR3 sequences, roughly a quarter seen once. This entry comes from a study of T-cell reconstitution after alpha-beta-depleted transplantation in children. The study's findings and limits: From newly produced T cells came most of the T-cell counts and diversity one year after transplant.

The sequencing used PBMCs, collected before TCRalphabeta/CD19-depleted stem cell transplant. The receptor was isolated from a girl aged 2-10 years with Fanconi anemia, due to receive a stem cell transplant. The V call is TRBV14, the J call TRBJ2-7, with D uncertain. CDR3 bases: TGTGCCAGCAGCCCTTTCCATACAGCCTCCTACGAGCAGTACTTC. Translating gives CASSPFHTASYEQYF.